Included here is one T cell receptor beta chain sequence, with context. The data were obtained in a study of cytotoxic CD8 clonotypes in ibrutinib-treated CLL. Libraries were prepared by immunoSEQ multiplex PCR; TCRdb keeps only in-frame clonotypes and omits some of them. Of under 200,000 clones in the sample, 81% were seen once. The sequence came from a human donor with chronic lymphocytic leukemia. The sample here was PBMCs, taken after 12 months of ibrutinib treatment.

The CDR3 DNA reads as TGTGCCAGTAGTGCCGGACAGGGTGGCGGGGATGAGCAGTTCTTC. It translates to CASSAGQGGGDEQFF. The chain couples TRBV19 to TRBJ2-1, with 8 bases identical to TRBD1. CDR1 LNHDA and CDR2 SQIVND come from the germline V gene (reference sequence). This CDR3 has 15 amino acids. The J segment lost 8 bases and the V segment lost 5 bases, leaving 11 bases of the junction unmatched.